Reported below is one T cell receptor (beta chain). The record originates from a study of T cell clones after liver transplantation. On the study more broadly: Three of eight recipients were HCV-positive; others had non-autoimmune, non-viral indications.

Generated by immunoSEQ multiplex PCR, the TCRdb table keeps only in-frame clones and is missing some. The table shows about 45,000 clones, with 86% occurring only once. The source is a human patient who received a liver transplant. Part of the T cell pool may stem from the graft donor. The source was CD4+ T cells from blood, collected 24 months after liver transplant.

For the CDR3, the DNA is TGTGCCAGCAGTCTCAGGTGGGATAATGAAAAACTGTTTTTT. Translating gives CASSLRWDNEKLFF. The chain has TRBV6-1 and TRBJ1-4, with D hard to call. V was shortened by 5 bases and J by 4 bases, with 11 bases between the two germline ends. Germline-derived CDR1 and CDR2 are MNHNS and SASEGT. The CDR3 consists of 14 residues.